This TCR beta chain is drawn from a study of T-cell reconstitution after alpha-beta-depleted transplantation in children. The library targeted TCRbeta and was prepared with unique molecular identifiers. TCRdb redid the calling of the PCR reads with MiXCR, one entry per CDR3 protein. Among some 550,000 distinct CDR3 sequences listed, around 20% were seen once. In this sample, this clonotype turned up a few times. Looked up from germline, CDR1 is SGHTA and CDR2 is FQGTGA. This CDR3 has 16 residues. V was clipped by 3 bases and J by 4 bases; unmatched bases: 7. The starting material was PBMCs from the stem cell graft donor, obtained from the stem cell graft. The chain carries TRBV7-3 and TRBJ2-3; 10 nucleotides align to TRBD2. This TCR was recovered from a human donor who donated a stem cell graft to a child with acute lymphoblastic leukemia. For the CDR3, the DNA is TGTGCCAGCAGCTTGATCGGGACTAGCGTCTCAGATACGCAGTATTTT. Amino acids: CASSLIGTSVSDTQYF. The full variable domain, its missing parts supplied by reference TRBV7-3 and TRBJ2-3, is GAGVSQTPSNKVTEKGKYVELRCDPISGHTALYWYRQSLGQGPEFLIYFQGTGAADDSGLPNDRFFAVRPEGSVSTLKIQRTERGDSAVYLCASSLIGTSVSDTQYFGPGTRLTVL.